What follows are 32 T cell receptor beta chains derived from one specimen sequenced in a study of CD8 T cells in ankylosing spondylitis. From the 5' RACE reads, TCRdb called clonotypes with MiXCR, one entry per CDR3 protein. The table shows 150,000 to 200,000 distinct CDR3 sequences, with approximately 10% occurring only once. Sequenced input: blood, either unsorted or a sorted T cell fraction (not recorded which). Receptors were obtained from a male donor with ankylosing spondylitis or in good health (not recorded which).

This clonotype was detected ten times or more. The CDR3 loop reads CASSSQRGYQQYF. In DNA form, the CDR3 reads TGTGCCAGCAGTTCCCAGCGGGGGTATCAGCAGTACTTC. This chain uses TRBV12-3 or TRBV12-4 with TRBJ2-7; 8 bases line up with TRBD2. V was pared by 4 bases and J by 8 bases, with 7 bases of the junction left unmatched. The CDR3 loop spans 13 amino acids.

This clonotype appeared many times. J is TRBJ2-3 and V is TRBV29-1; the D is unclear. V lost 3 bases and J 10 bases, leaving 14 bases between the germline ends. The CDR3 spans 12 residues. Germline V CDR1 and CDR2: SQVTM, ANQGSEA. CDR3 protein: CSVEKGRPSQYF. CDR3 nucleotide sequence: TGCAGCGTTGAGAAGGGAAGGCCCTCGCAGTATTTT.

The chain has TRBV7-9 and TRBJ2-1; D is perhaps TRBD2 (6 bases). The CDR3 loop spans 13 amino acids. The germline gives CDR1 SEHNR, CDR2 FQNEAQ (reference sequence). Trimming pared 7 bases from V and 4 bases from J, leaving 11 bases between. The CDR3 is CASTRDSYNEQFF. The CDR3 coding sequence is TGTGCCAGCACCCGGGACTCTTACAATGAGCAGTTCTTC.

The chain carries TRBV4-3 and TRBJ2-7, with 8 positions matching TRBD1. J lost 10 bases, V lost 6 bases, and 11 bases had no gene match. The CDR3 contains 13 residues. Germline assignment: CDR1 LGHNA and CDR2 YSLEER. The CDR3 region is CASSPGTGSYQYF. The CDR3 region has the DNA TGCGCCAGCAGTCCGGGGACAGGCTCCTACCAGTACTTC.

This clonotype was observed at least ten times. The genes are TRBV10-3 and TRBJ2-7; D uncertain. Germline V gives CDR1 ENHRY, CDR2 SYGVKD. V was shortened by 4 bases and J by 5 bases, with 12 bases between the two germline ends. The CDR3 spans 13 residues. The CDR3 nucleotides are TGTGCCATCAGTGTTGCATACGATAACGAGCAGTACTTC. Translating it yields CAISVAYDNEQYF.

The V and J genes are TRBV5-4 and TRBJ2-2, with 8 bases aligning to TRBD1. Losses at the gene ends were 5 bases for V and 4 bases for J; bases not matched to a gene: 7. This CDR3 has 15 residues. Germline lookup yields CDR1 SGHNT and CDR2 YYREEE (reference sequence). The CDR3 is CASSQDRVGTGELFF. The CDR3 nucleotides read TGTGCCAGCAGTCAGGACAGGGTAGGCACCGGGGAGCTGTTTTTT.

About this clonotype itself: A much bigger clone sits one base away, suggesting this may be a read error. This sequence joins TRBV6-1 and TRBJ2-1; 9 bases map to TRBD2. The CDR3 extends over 16 amino acids. CDR1 and CDR2 from the germline V gene are MNHNS and SASEGT. In DNA form, the CDR3 reads TGTGCCAGCAGTGGTATAGCGGGAGTAAGTTACAATGCGCAGTTCTTC. As protein: CASSGIAGVSYNAQFF.

This clonotype was seen more than once but under ten times. The chain uses TRBV7-9 and TRBJ2-3; 8 nucleotides agree with TRBD1. The CDR3 is made up of 16 amino acids. Germline CDR1 is SEHNR and CDR2 is FQNEAQ (reference sequence). Germline trimming cut 5 bases from V and 3 bases from J; bases unmatched to any gene: 10. CDR3 coding DNA: TGTGCCAGCAGCCGTTCGACAGGGGCGAAGACAGATACGCAGTATTTT. Translating gives CASSRSTGAKTDTQYF.

On this clonotype itself: A junction end diverges from the germline sequence, so it may reflect a read error. The rearrangement joins TRBV6-6 to TRBJ2-4, with 10 positions matching TRBD2. CDR3 length: 11 residues. CDR1 and CDR2 (germline): MNHNY, SVGAGI (reference sequence). The CDR3 spells CTSGRENIQYF. CDR3 sequence (DNA): TGTACCAGCGGGAGGGAAAACATTCAGTACTTC.

The genes are TRBV10-1 and TRBJ2-3; TRBD2 matches at 8 bases. Losses at the gene ends were 8 bases for V and 0 bases for J; bases not matched to a gene: 13. This CDR3 has 17 amino acids. CDR1 is WNHNN and CDR2 is SYGVQD in the germline V gene (reference sequence). CDR3 sequence (DNA): TGCGCCAGCCGCTTCCATAGCGGGAAACTTAGCACAGATACGCAGTATTTT. It translates to CASRFHSGKLSTDTQYF.

In this sample, this clonotype turned up many times. This chain joins TRBV12-3 or TRBV12-4 and TRBJ1-5; D possibly corresponds to TRBD1 (5 bases). This CDR3 has 13 residues. V was trimmed by 9 bases and J by 5 bases, leaving 14 bases between them. The chain's CDR3 is CASIGAWDQPQHF. The CDR3 coding sequence is TGTGCCAGTATCGGGGCTTGGGATCAGCCCCAGCATTTT.

This clonotype is a singleton in its sample. Germline and junction disagree at one end, which may indicate a read error. The gene calls are TRBV6-5 and TRBJ2-3; weak D call: TRBD2 (7 bases). Germline loops: CDR1 MNHEY, CDR2 SVGAGI. The CDR3 contains 17 residues. The CDR3 loop reads CASTYDGGQGAADTQYF. In DNA, the CDR3 is TGTGCCAGCACTTACGACGGGGGGCAAGGAGCAGCAGATACGCAGTATTTT.

The chain carries TRBV5-1 and TRBJ2-7; D is ambiguous. The CDR3 loop spans 15 amino acids. Trimming took 2 bases from V and 3 from J, leaving 15 bases between them. The germline V gene encodes CDR1 SGHRS and CDR2 YFSETQ. The CDR3 spells CASSLGQGPHYEQYF. The DNA for the CDR3 is TGCGCCAGCAGCTTAGGGCAAGGGCCCCACTACGAGCAGTACTTC.

This clonotype was counted only a few times. The J gene is TRBJ2-1, the V gene TRBV7-2; unclear D gene. There are 14 residues in the CDR3. CDR1 is SGHTA and CDR2 is FQGNSA in the germline V gene. V was shortened by 7 bases and J by 6 bases, with 16 bases between the two germline ends. The CDR3 DNA reads TGTGCCAGCACCTCGTATTCTCTTTCCAATGAGCAGTTCTTC. Its translation is CASTSYSLSNEQFF.

V usage is TRBV12-3 or TRBV12-4 and J usage is TRBJ2-1, with 10 bases fitting TRBD2. The CDR3 totals 15 residues. V lost 9 bases, J lost 12 bases, and 17 bases stayed unmatched. The chain's CDR3 is CASRIGAGGERGQFF. The CDR3 nucleotides are TGTGCCAGTCGGATTGGAGCGGGAGGGGAAAGGGGGCAGTTCTTC.

This clonotype was counted at least ten times. The V and J genes are TRBV5-1 and TRBJ1-1; D is unclear. Germline CDR1 reads SGHRS; CDR2 reads YFSETQ. This CDR3 region has 14 residues. The ends were cut back, 0 bases at V and 0 bases at J, with 6 bases in the middle. CDR3 bases: TGCGCCAGCAGCTTGGCGGGGATGAACACTGAAGCTTTCTTT. Translated, it gives CASSLAGMNTEAFF.

There are many counts of this clonotype. The J gene is TRBJ2-1, the V gene TRBV5-1, with D uncertain. Germline assignment: CDR1 SGHRS and CDR2 YFSETQ. Trimming shortened V by 0 bases and J by 0 bases, and 7 bases separated the two germline ends. The CDR3 extends over 15 amino acids. The CDR3 loop reads CASSLAAISYNEQFF. DNA for the CDR3: TGCGCCAGCAGCTTGGCCGCCATCTCCTACAATGAGCAGTTCTTC.

The gene calls are TRBV5-1 and TRBJ2-5; 12 bases map to TRBD2. This CDR3 is built from 16 residues. V lost 4 bases, J lost 5 bases, and 9 bases stayed unmatched. Per the germline V gene, CDR1 is SGHRS and CDR2 is YFSETQ. CDR3 DNA: TGCGCCAGCAGCCCTGAGGGACTAGCGGGCGTGGAGACCCAGTACTTC. This gives the protein CASSPEGLAGVETQYF.

The chain couples TRBV9 to TRBJ2-5; D unclear. Germline loops: CDR1 SGDLS, CDR2 YYNGEE. The V gene lost 0 bases and the J gene lost 1 base, with 7 bases spanning the gap. The CDR3 spans 14 residues. CDR3: CASSVGLGQETQYF. CDR3 DNA sequence: TGTGCCAGCAGCGTAGGTTTAGGCCAAGAGACCCAGTACTTC.

This clonotype has ten or more counts. This sequence joins TRBV10-3 and TRBJ2-3; D remains ambiguous. The germline V gene encodes CDR1 ENHRY and CDR2 SYGVKD. Trimming took off 1 base at V and 6 bases at J, with 17 bases between the two ends. The CDR3 is 16 amino acids. In nucleotides, the CDR3 is TGTGCCATCAGTGAGTTAAGGACGGCCCCCGGGGATACGCAGTATTTT. This gives the protein CAISELRTAPGDTQYF.

The chain links TRBV28 to TRBJ1-6; tentatively, D is TRBD1 (5 bases). CDR3 length: 19 residues. Germline assignment: CDR1 MDHEN and CDR2 SYDVKM. V lost 3 bases to trimming and J lost 10 bases, with 28 bases between them. The CDR3 nucleotides read TGTGCCAGCAGTTTTGCTTCGGGACCCAGAATGAGGGTGGGGTCACCCCTCCACTTT. This sequence encodes CASSFASGPRMRVGSPLHF.

The table lists this clonotype with a few counts. The V call is TRBV5-1, the J call TRBJ2-2; D may match TRBD1 or TRBD2 (6 bases each). This CDR3 is 19 amino acids long. The germline CDR1 and CDR2 sequences are SGHRS and YFSETQ. The V end was cut by 4 bases, the J end by 1 base, with 23 bases between. The CDR3: CASSAGILRGTKNTGELFF. The CDR3 region has the DNA TGCGCCAGCAGCGCGGGAATCCTCAGGGGAACAAAGAACACCGGGGAGCTGTTTTTT.

The genes are TRBV13 and TRBJ2-3; a weak D match, TRBD2 (5 bases). Germline loops: CDR1 PRHDT, CDR2 FYEKMQ (reference sequence). V dropped 5 bases and J dropped 7 bases, with 16 bases sitting between them. CDR3 size: 14 residues. The CDR3 region is CASSREGLENTQYF. As DNA, the CDR3 is TGTGCCAGCAGCCGAGAAGGACTTGAGAATACGCAGTATTTT.

Many counts were recorded for this clonotype. The rearrangement links TRBV5-1 to TRBJ2-1; no definite D call. The V end lost 0 bases, the J end lost 8 bases, and 15 bases lay between the germline ends. The CDR3 has 15 amino acids. The V gene's germline CDR1 is SGHRS and CDR2 YFSETQ. The CDR3 reads CASSLEGSSKDEQFF. Here the CDR3 DNA reads TGCGCCAGCAGCTTGGAGGGCAGCTCAAAGGATGAGCAGTTCTTC.

This clonotype was seen many times. The chain recombines TRBV21-1 with TRBJ1-4; the D call of TRBD1 is as the table states it, not checked on the DNA. TRBV21-1 is a pseudogene segment. The CDR3 runs to 16 residues. For the CDR3, the DNA is TGTGCCAGCAGGAGGGTACCCGGTGGAACTAATGAAAAACTGTTTTTT. Its protein is CASRRVPGGTNEKLFF.

This clonotype was recorded at least ten times. The V call is TRBV5-1, the J call TRBJ2-2; TRBD1 or TRBD2 may be the D gene (5 bases each). V shed 0 bases and J shed 0 bases, with 12 bases lying between them. The length of the CDR3 is 17 residues. Germline CDR1 and CDR2: SGHRS and YFSETQ. The chain's CDR3 is CASSLGDGISNTGELFF. CDR3 DNA sequence: TGCGCCAGCAGCTTGGGGGACGGCATATCGAACACCGGGGAGCTGTTTTTT.

The sample holds many counts of this clonotype. The genes are TRBV10-3 and TRBJ1-1; no clear D gene. The CDR3 consists of 14 residues. V was clipped by 10 bases and J by 1 base, with 16 bases between them. CDR1 is ENHRY and CDR2 is SYGVKD in the germline V gene. The CDR3 is CATRPEGSNTEAFF. CDR3 in DNA: TGTGCCACCCGGCCCGAGGGCTCGAACACTGAAGCTTTCTTT.

Many counts were recorded for this clonotype. This chain connects TRBV5-1 to TRBJ2-3; D not certain. The ends were cut back, 0 bases at V and 5 bases at J, with 16 bases in the middle. This CDR3 comprises 16 residues. Germline CDR1 and CDR2: SGHRS and YFSETQ. Here the CDR3 DNA reads TGCGCCAGCAGCTTGGAAAGGATTTCGTCGGGAGATACGCAGTATTTT. Translated, it gives CASSLERISSGDTQYF.

This clonotype showed up many times. V is TRBV20-1 and J is TRBJ1-6; D possibly corresponds to TRBD1 (5 bases). V was shortened by 2 bases and J by 7 bases, with 12 bases between the two germline ends. This CDR3 is built from 14 residues. CDR1 is DFQATT, CDR2 SNEGSKA, per germline (reference sequence). In nucleotides, the CDR3 is TGCAGTGCTAGACCAGGAGGGGCCAATTCACCCCTCCACTTT. Amino acid sequence: CSARPGGANSPLHF.

This clonotype has ten or more counts. This rearrangement joins TRBV20-1 to TRBJ1-1; a weak D match, TRBD1 (6 bases). Germline CDR1 and CDR2: DFQATT and SNEGSKA (reference sequence). The CDR3 loop spans 13 amino acids. The V and J ends lost 0 bases and 5 bases respectively, with 10 bases between them. CDR3 nucleotide sequence: TGCAGTGCTAGAGACAGGGGAGGTACTGAAGCTTTCTTT. It codes for CSARDRGGTEAFF.

This clonotype appeared many times. The CDR3 DNA follows: TGTGCCAGCAGCTTGGTTGATGAGCAGTTCTTC. It translates to CASSLVDEQFF. The chain has TRBV5-6 and TRBJ2-1; D ambiguous. The CDR3 runs to 11 residues. V shed 0 bases and J shed 8 bases, with 3 bases lying between them. Germline assignment: CDR1 SGHDT and CDR2 YYEEEE.

V is TRBV7-2 and J is TRBJ1-2; 8 nucleotides align to TRBD1. Germline V lookup: CDR1 SGHTA, CDR2 FQGNSA. The CDR3 sequence is 17 residues long. The V gene end was trimmed by 4 bases and the J gene end by 7 bases; junction bases not matched to a gene: 17. The CDR3 loop is CASSSSPGQDPQGGYTF. CDR3 in DNA: TGTGCCAGCAGCTCATCCCCGGGACAGGACCCTCAAGGTGGCTACACCTTC.